These 15 T cell receptor beta chains originate from one sample sequenced in a study of cytomegalovirus exposure and HLA in healthy donors. The PCR contained 60 Vbeta and 13 Jbeta primers. Produced via immunoSEQ multiplex PCR; TCRdb's table is partial and in-frame only. The sample gives about 88,000 clones, roughly 71% of which show up once; around 15% is in the top ten. The sequenced material came from PBMCs. These receptors were collected from a woman between 18 and 30 years old in good health and CMV-seropositive.

In DNA, the CDR3 is TGTGCCAGCAGCTTCGGAGGGGCGGGCCTTTTCACCTACGAGCAGTACTTC. It encodes CASSFGGAGLFTYEQYF. V and J are TRBV7-2 and TRBJ2-7; D might be TRBD2 (6 bases). This CDR3 is 17 amino acids long. V lost 3 bases and J lost 2, with 20 bases in between. Germline-derived CDR1 and CDR2 are SGHTA and FQGNSA.

This clone turned up a few times. The chain has TRBV27 and TRBJ1-1; 8 bases agree with TRBD1. The trim removed 2 bases at V and 0 bases at J, leaving 8 bases unmatched. This CDR3 has 17 residues. CDR1 MNHEY and CDR2 SMNVEV come from the germline V gene (reference sequence). As DNA, the CDR3 is TGTGCCAGCAGTTTAGGGTCGACAGGGGCCATGAACACTGAAGCTTTCTTT. Its protein product is CASSLGSTGAMNTEAFF.

The chain employs TRBV27 and TRBJ1-1; TRBD1 might be the D (5 bases). Trimming stripped 0 bases from V and 4 bases from J, with 6 bases between. CDR1 MNHEY and CDR2 SMNVEV come from the germline V gene (reference sequence). The CDR3 extends over 13 amino acids. CDR3 residues: CASSLSGGTEAFF. CDR3 in DNA: TGTGCCAGCAGTTTATCCGGGGGCACTGAAGCTTTCTTT.

The chain employs TRBV27 and TRBJ2-1; 11 bases fit TRBD2. The V and J ends lost 5 bases and 13 bases, in that order; junction bases with no gene match: 10. This CDR3 spans 14 amino acids. Per germline, CDR1 MNHEY and CDR2 SMNVEV (reference sequence). The DNA of the CDR3 is TGTGCCAGCAGTCCGCAGACGACTAGCGGGATTCAGTTCTTC. It translates to CASSPQTTSGIQFF.

V and J are TRBV9 and TRBJ1-1; D gene unclear. The CDR3 loop spans 12 amino acids. In germline, CDR1 is SGDLS, CDR2 YYNGEE. The V end lost 3 bases, the J end lost 4 bases, and 7 bases lay between the germline ends. The chain's CDR3 is CASSARGTEAFF. CDR3 nucleotides: TGTGCCAGCAGCGCCCGGGGCACTGAAGCTTTCTTT.

V gene TRBV19 combines with J gene TRBJ1-1, with 11 bases fitting TRBD1. CDR1 LNHDA and CDR2 SQIVND come from the germline V gene (reference sequence). The CDR3 runs 15 residues. Losses at the gene ends were 5 bases for V and 6 bases for J; bases not matched to a gene: 8. CDR3 sequence (DNA): TGTGCCAGTAGTGACGGGGGACAGGGGGGCCCTGAAGCTTTCTTT. This sequence encodes CASSDGGQGGPEAFF.

This rearrangement joins TRBV15 to TRBJ1-1, with 8 bases matching TRBD1. Trimming cost V 0 bases and J 4 bases; bases outside gene matches: 7. This CDR3 is 16 amino acids long. CDR1 and CDR2 (germline): LNHNV, YYDKDF (reference sequence). CDR3 residues: CATSRDPITGGTEAFF. DNA of the CDR3: TGTGCCACCAGCAGAGACCCCATCACAGGGGGCACTGAAGCTTTCTTT.

The V and J genes are TRBV27 and TRBJ2-2, with 7 nucleotides matching TRBD1. The CDR3 runs to 16 residues. Germline V lookup: CDR1 MNHEY, CDR2 SMNVEV (reference sequence). The V and J ends lost 6 bases and 2 bases, in that order; junction bases with no gene match: 9. This CDR3 is CASRGRGGPNTGELFF. The CDR3 DNA is TGTGCCAGCAGGGGACGAGGGGGCCCTAACACCGGGGAGCTGTTTTTT.

The gene calls are TRBV5-5 and TRBJ1-5, with 7 bases matching TRBD1. Per germline, CDR1 SGHKS and CDR2 YYEKEE (reference sequence). With V trimmed by 5 bases and J by 4 bases, 3 bases remained unmatched. The CDR3 contains 13 residues. The CDR3 DNA follows: TGTGCCAGCAGTTCGACAGGGAATCAGCCCCAGCATTTT. It specifies CASSSTGNQPQHF.

V is TRBV10-3 and J is TRBJ1-3; the match to TRBD1 covers 8 bases. The CDR3 has 17 residues. Per germline, CDR1 ENHRY and CDR2 SYGVKD. The trim removed 4 bases at V and 2 bases at J, leaving 10 bases unmatched. DNA of the CDR3: TGTGCCATCAGTGCTGGACAGGGAATCTTGGCTGGAAACACCATATATTTT. This gives the protein CAISAGQGILAGNTIYF.

The chain links TRBV19 to TRBJ1-4; tentatively, D is TRBD1 (5 bases). Germline assignment: CDR1 LNHDA and CDR2 SQIVND (reference sequence). This CDR3 has 14 residues. Deletions cut 5 bases from V and 0 bases from J, with 7 bases between. This CDR3 reads CASSPTATNEKLFF. The CDR3 DNA is TGTGCCAGTAGTCCGACAGCAACTAATGAAAAACTGTTTTTT.

This chain connects TRBV30 to TRBJ2-5; D unresolved. The germline V gene has CDR1 GTSNPN and CDR2 SVGIG (reference sequence). This CDR3 region has 10 residues. V lost 5 bases, J lost 7 bases, and 8 bases lay in between. CDR3 DNA sequence: TGTGCCTGGTCATCGGGGACCCAGTACTTC. Translated: CAWSSGTQYF.

The gene calls are TRBV28 and TRBJ1-6; 12 nucleotides line up with TRBD1. CDR1 is MDHEN, CDR2 SYDVKM, per germline. The V segment lost 6 bases and the J segment 6 bases; nucleotides outside the gene matches: 6. This CDR3 has 16 amino acids. The DNA for the CDR3 is TGTGCCAGCAGCCCCGGGACAGGGGGCTTTAATTCACCCCTCCACTTT. Its protein product is CASSPGTGGFNSPLHF. Supplemented by reference TRBV28 and TRBJ1-6, the full variable domain reads DVKVTQSSRYLVKRTGEKVFLECVQDMDHENMFWYRQDPGLGLRLIYFSYDVKMKEKGDIPEGYSVSREKKERFSLILESASTNQTSMYLCASSPGTGGFNSPLHFGNGTRLTVT.

The chain links TRBV9 to TRBJ1-4, with unresolved D. CDR3 length: 14 residues. Germline CDR1 SGDLS, CDR2 YYNGEE. V was trimmed by 1 base and J by 1 base, leaving 5 bases between them. As DNA, the CDR3 is TGTGCCAGCAGCGTAAACGGAACTAATGAAAAACTGTTTTTT. The encoded protein is CASSVNGTNEKLFF.

V and J are TRBV11-2 and TRBJ1-2; unclear D gene. The CDR3 is 15 residues long. V was clipped by 0 bases and J by 7 bases, with 15 bases between them. The germline CDR1 and CDR2 sequences are SGHAT and FQNNGV. The CDR3 protein is CASSLDRGKEAGYTF. As DNA, the CDR3 is TGTGCCAGCAGCTTAGATCGAGGGAAGGAGGCTGGCTACACCTTC.